Each of the 5 T cell receptor beta chains below was sequenced from the same sample in a study of blood T cell repertoires in COVID-19. Clones were read by immunoSEQ multiplex PCR, and TCRdb kept only the in-frame ones, dropping some. The data show roughly 270,000 clones, with 85% seen just once and 5.1% held by the top ten. Material: peripheral blood. Receptors were obtained from a man aged 45-60 years with active or convalescent COVID-19.

The chain links TRBV30 to TRBJ1-3; D is unclear. V was shortened by 3 bases and J by 10 bases, with 13 bases between the two germline ends. CDR3 length: 12 residues. CDR1 is GTSNPN and CDR2 is SVGIG in the germline V gene (reference sequence). CDR3 region: CAWSLPGLTIYF. CDR3 nucleotides: TGTGCCTGGAGCCTCCCGGGGTTGACCATATATTTT.

This clone was observed a single time. The chain joins TRBV27 to TRBJ2-6; maybe TRBD2 (5 bases). Germline V gives CDR1 MNHEY, CDR2 SMNVEV (reference sequence). V lost 5 bases, J lost 3 bases, and 17 bases lay in between. CDR3 length: 17 residues. CDR3 residues: CASSPPQAAGGANVLTF. CDR3 DNA sequence: TGTGCCAGCAGTCCTCCCCAGGCCGCGGGTGGGGCCAACGTCCTGACTTTC. Full variable domain (outside the CDR3, taken from reference TRBV27 and TRBJ2-6): EAQVTQNPRYLITVTGKKLTVTCSQNMNHEYMSWYRQDPGLGLRQIYYSMNVEVTDKGDVPEGYKVSRKEKRNFPLILESPSPNQTSLYFCASSPPQAAGGANVLTFGAGSRLTVL.

The gene calls are TRBV3-1 (or the pseudogene TRBV3-2) and TRBJ1-6; weak D call: TRBD1 (6 bases). Germline CDR1 LGHDT, CDR2 YNNKEL (reference sequence). CDR3 size: 15 residues. V shed 4 bases and J shed 10 bases, with 17 bases lying between them. The CDR3 loop reads CASSPTGLLESPLHF. The CDR3 coding sequence is TGTGCCAGCAGCCCTACAGGGCTCCTCGAGTCACCCCTCCACTTT.

This sequence joins TRBV5-1 and TRBJ2-1; TRBD2 agrees at 13 bases. V was pared by 4 bases and J by 1 base, with 8 bases of the junction left unmatched. The germline gives CDR1 SGHRS, CDR2 YFSETQ. The length of the CDR3 is 18 residues. The CDR3 nucleotides read TGCGCCAGCAGCACAAAACTAGCGGGAGGGCCTTCCTACAATGAGCAGTTCTTC. Translated, it gives CASSTKLAGGPSYNEQFF.

The genes are TRBV18 and TRBJ1-1, with TRBD1 as a possible D gene (6 bases). The CDR3 runs to 13 residues. Germline CDR1 reads KGHSH; CDR2 reads LQKENI. V lost 6 bases and J 0 bases, leaving 8 bases between the germline ends. CDR3 in amino acids: CASSRGMNTEAFF. CDR3 in DNA: TGTGCCAGCTCGAGGGGGATGAACACTGAAGCTTTCTTT.